The clone carrying this T cell receptor beta chain was counted many times. Trimming took 6 bases from V and 0 from J, leaving 6 bases between them. CDR1 and CDR2 (germline): SGHTS, YDEGEE. The CDR3 spans 12 residues. This sample stems from a study of shared clonotypes between healthy human individuals. Only Caucasian adults living in Nashville, Tennessee served as donors. The assay was carried out at the deep level. The protocol was immunoSEQ multiplex PCR, while the TCRdb copy is restricted to in-frame clones and leaves out a portion. Of some 450,000 clones in the sample, roughly 80% were seen once. This receptor was taken from a woman in her thirties or forties in good health. Some clones in this sample may be carry-over from other donors' samples. The rearrangement joins TRBV5-8 to TRBJ1-1; unclear D gene. Sequenced material: PBMCs. The chain's CDR3 is CASITLNTEAFF. The CDR3 DNA sequence: TGTGCCAGCATCACCTTGAACACTGAAGCTTTCTTT.